What follows are 27 T cell receptor beta chains derived from one specimen sequenced in a study of T cell responses to AZD1222 COVID-19 vaccine. The table came from immunoSEQ multiplex PCR; TCRdb's copy has only in-frame clones and leaves some out. The sample records about 150,000 clones, 80% to 90% being singletons. Material: peripheral blood, obtained on day 0 of AZD1222 vaccination. The receptors derive from an adult in good health.

This clone occurred once. The V gene is TRBV29-1, the J gene TRBJ1-2; D remains unclear. V was clipped by 2 bases and J by 1 base, with 14 bases between them. The CDR3 is 15 residues long. Germline V gives CDR1 SQVTM, CDR2 ANQGSEA. The CDR3 nucleotides are TGCAGCGTTGAATGGGCCGGACGAAGTAACTATGGCTACACCTTC. This gives the protein CSVEWAGRSNYGYTF.

V is TRBV28 and J is TRBJ1-2; D ambiguous. Germline V gene lookup returns CDR1 MDHEN and CDR2 SYDVKM. CDR3 length: 11 amino acids. The ends were cut back, 3 bases at V and 4 bases at J, with 3 bases in the middle. The CDR3 DNA reads TGTGCCAGCAGTTTGGCCTATGGCTACACCTTC. Protein: CASSLAYGYTF.

This chain uses TRBV7-2 with TRBJ2-7; the match to TRBD2 covers 11 bases. This CDR3 contains 15 residues. The V gene end was trimmed by 3 bases and the J gene end by 3 bases; junction bases not matched to a gene: 4. Germline CDR1 reads SGHTA; CDR2 reads FQGNSA. The CDR3 is CASSLAGTSGYEQYF. The CDR3, as DNA: TGTGCCAGCAGCTTGGCCGGGACTAGCGGCTACGAGCAGTACTTC.

V gene TRBV29-1 combines with J gene TRBJ1-1; no clear D. CDR1 and CDR2 (germline): SQVTM, ANQGSEA. The CDR3 runs 12 residues. The V and J ends lost 4 bases and 1 base respectively, with 7 bases between them. The CDR3 protein is CSVVPQNTEAFF. Written as DNA, the CDR3 is TGCAGCGTTGTCCCTCAGAACACTGAAGCTTTCTTT.

This chain uses TRBV7-6 with TRBJ2-7; D unresolved. Germline V gene sequence: CDR1 SGHVS, CDR2 FNYEAQ. The germline V and J ends were trimmed by 1 base and 2 bases, with 9 bases remaining between them. There are 14 residues in the CDR3. CDR3 DNA sequence: TGTGCCAGCAGCTTAGAATCCGGCACCTACGAGCAGTACTTC. This translates into CASSLESGTYEQYF.

The genes are TRBV28 and TRBJ1-1; tentatively, D is TRBD1 (5 bases). V dropped 3 bases and J dropped 4 bases, with 12 bases sitting between them. This CDR3 has 14 residues. The V gene's germline CDR1 is MDHEN and CDR2 SYDVKM. The CDR3, as DNA: TGTGCCAGCAGTTTCATAGGGGTCGGCACTGAAGCTTTCTTT. Amino acids: CASSFIGVGTEAFF.

V usage is TRBV6-5 and J usage is TRBJ1-5; TRBD1 might be the D (6 bases). Germline values: CDR1 MNHEY, CDR2 SVGAGI. V was clipped by 6 bases and J by 4 bases, with 10 bases between them. This CDR3 region has 13 residues. The CDR3 spells CASREGGNQPQHF. The CDR3 region has the DNA TGTGCCAGCAGGGAGGGGGGTAATCAGCCCCAGCATTTT.

The chain links TRBV7-2 to TRBJ1-1; no firm D call. This CDR3 spans 12 amino acids. V was trimmed by 8 bases and J by 6 bases, leaving 13 bases between them. CDR1 and CDR2 (germline): SGHTA, FQGNSA. CDR3 bases: TGTGCCAGCGAGTTGGGGATCGCTGAAGCTTTCTTT. Translating it yields CASELGIAEAFF.

The chain links TRBV30 to TRBJ1-6; D is unclear. The CDR3 is 13 amino acids. V was cut by 2 bases and J by 8 bases, with 10 bases left in between. CDR1 and CDR2 from the germline V gene are GTSNPN and SVGIG (reference sequence). The CDR3 DNA follows: TGTGCCTGGAGTACCGGGCTCCATTCACCCCTCCACTTT. It encodes CAWSTGLHSPLHF.

This clone was recorded once. The genes are TRBV2 and TRBJ2-3; tentatively, D is TRBD1 (6 bases). CDR1 is SNHLY and CDR2 is FYNNEI in the germline V gene. V was shortened by 4 bases and J by 2 bases, with 13 bases between the two germline ends. The CDR3 length is 15 residues. In DNA, the CDR3 is TGTGCCAGCAGTGGTAGCAGGGGTATCACAGATACGCAGTATTTT. This sequence encodes CASSGSRGITDTQYF.

The chain uses TRBV12-2 and TRBJ1-1. TRBV12-2 is deemed a pseudogene. This CDR3 region has 15 residues. CDR3 DNA: TGTGCAAGTCGCTTAACCCGACGGCGTACATACGAAGCTTTCTTT. This encodes CASRLTRRRTYEAFF.

This clone was seen only once. The J gene is TRBJ1-5, the V gene TRBV2; D possibly corresponds to TRBD1 (6 bases). Per the germline V gene, CDR1 is SNHLY and CDR2 is FYNNEI. CDR3 size: 15 residues. V was cut by 5 bases and J by 9 bases, with 20 bases left in between. In DNA, the CDR3 is TGTGCCAGCAGTAATTCCGCGGGGGCTAGATGGCCCCAGCATTTT. Translation gives CASSNSAGARWPQHF.

This chain links TRBV3-1 (or the pseudogene TRBV3-2) with TRBJ2-1; D call uncertain. V lost 1 base and J lost 14, with 15 bases in between. CDR1 is LGHDT and CDR2 is YNNKEL in the germline V gene (reference sequence). The CDR3 extends over 13 amino acids. The CDR3, as DNA: TGTGCCAGCAGCCAAGGGGCTGGAGACATGGAGTTCTTC. It yields the protein CASSQGAGDMEFF.

The chain employs TRBV27 and TRBJ1-5; 9 nucleotides align to TRBD1. CDR3 length: 14 amino acids. Germline-derived CDR1 and CDR2 are MNHEY and SMNVEV (reference sequence). J gave up 6 bases and V 7 bases, and 7 bases lay outside the gene matches. This CDR3 reads CASKRTGESQPQHF. Here the CDR3 DNA reads TGTGCCAGCAAGAGGACAGGGGAGAGTCAGCCCCAGCATTTT.

The chain employs TRBV19 and TRBJ2-3; 8 bases are a match to TRBD1. With 5 bases clipped from V and 2 bases from J, the junction kept 6 bases outside the gene matches. Germline assignment: CDR1 LNHDA and CDR2 SQIVND (reference sequence). This CDR3 spans 15 amino acids. The CDR3, as DNA: TGTGCCAGTAGTTTCAGGACAGGGTACACAGATACGCAGTATTTT. Amino acid sequence: CASSFRTGYTDTQYF.

This chain links TRBV7-9 with TRBJ1-1; no reliable D call. This CDR3 has 11 amino acids. Germline-derived CDR1 and CDR2 are SEHNR and FQNEAQ (reference sequence). Trimming shortened V by 5 bases and J by 12 bases, and 13 bases separated the two germline ends. The CDR3 region has the DNA TGTGCCAGCAGCCCTGCTCTTTTAACTTTCTTT. It specifies CASSPALLTFF. Complete variable domain (other parts from reference TRBV7-9 and TRBJ1-1): DTGVSQNPRHKITKRGQNVTFRCDPISEHNRLYWYRQTLGQGPEFLTYFQNEAQLEKSRLLSDRFSAERPKGSFSTLEIQRTEQGDSAMYLCASSPALLTFFGQGTRLTVV.

V and J are TRBV6-2 or TRBV6-3 and TRBJ1-1; a possible D gene is TRBD1 (6 bases). Trimming pared 2 bases from V and 6 bases from J, leaving 7 bases between. Germline assignment: CDR1 MNHEY and CDR2 SVGEGT. The length of the CDR3 is 12 residues. The CDR3 sequence: CASSYGTSEAFF. CDR3 bases: TGTGCCAGCAGTTACGGGACATCTGAAGCTTTCTTT.

J is TRBJ1-2 and V is TRBV5-1, with TRBD1 matching 7 bases. Looked up from germline, CDR1 is SGHRS and CDR2 is YFSETQ. This CDR3 spans 16 amino acids. V shed 3 bases, J shed 8 bases, and the junction held 16 bases outside the gene matches. CDR3 nucleotides: TGCGCCAGCAGCTCCGTCGGTACAGGGGAATTGTGGGGCTACACCTTC. Translation: CASSSVGTGELWGYTF.

The chain has TRBV5-1 and TRBJ2-7; the D is unclear. The germline V gene has CDR1 SGHRS and CDR2 YFSETQ. Trimming removed 2 bases at V and 0 bases at J, with 12 bases between. The CDR3 loop spans 15 amino acids. Here the CDR3 reads CASSFLDSVSYEQYF. Here the CDR3 DNA reads TGCGCCAGCAGCTTTCTTGACTCTGTCTCCTACGAGCAGTACTTC.

This rearrangement joins TRBV20-1 to TRBJ2-1, with 9 bases aligning to TRBD2. Germline assignment: CDR1 DFQATT and CDR2 SNEGSKA (reference sequence). This CDR3 has 11 amino acids. V lost 4 bases, J lost 12 bases, and 4 bases stayed unmatched. This CDR3 is CSATSGNRQFF. As DNA, the CDR3 is TGCAGTGCTACTAGCGGGAACCGGCAGTTCTTC.

The chain couples TRBV30 to TRBJ2-3; perhaps D is TRBD1 or TRBD2 (5 bases each). This CDR3 is built from 15 residues. The V gene lost 0 bases and the J gene lost 2 bases, with 12 bases spanning the gap. Germline CDR1 reads GTSNPN; CDR2 reads SVGIG (reference sequence). The CDR3 reads CAWSVGRGDTDTQYF. The CDR3 DNA reads TGTGCCTGGAGTGTAGGTAGAGGGGACACAGATACGCAGTATTTT. The full variable domain, completed using reference TRBV30 and TRBJ2-3, is SQTIHQWPATLVQPVGSPLSLECTVEGTSNPNLYWYRQAAGRGLQLLFYSVGIGQISSEVPQNLSASRPQDRQFILSSKKLLLSDSGFYLCAWSVGRGDTDTQYFGPGTRLTVL.

The rearrangement joins TRBV28 to TRBJ1-2, with 8 bases that match TRBD1. V dropped 6 bases and J dropped 6; count of bases not matched to a gene: 3. This CDR3 is 12 amino acids long. Germline CDR1 MDHEN, CDR2 SYDVKM. Written as DNA, the CDR3 is TGTGCCAGCAGGACAGGGGTCAATGGCTACACCTTC. Amino acids: CASRTGVNGYTF.

The chain links TRBV11-2 to TRBJ1-1, with a weak D call TRBD1 (6 bases). CDR1 is SGHAT and CDR2 is FQNNGV in the germline V gene. The ends were cut back, 4 bases at V and 5 bases at J, with 14 bases in the middle. The CDR3 contains 14 residues. As DNA, the CDR3 is TGTGCCAGCAGCTCAGCCGGAGGGGGTACTGAAGCTTTCTTT. Protein sequence: CASSSAGGGTEAFF.

The chain links TRBV6-5 to TRBJ1-1, with D maybe TRBD1 (5 bases). Germline-derived CDR1 and CDR2 are MNHEY and SVGAGI. V dropped 7 bases and J dropped 2 bases, with 11 bases sitting between them. CDR3 length: 13 residues. The CDR3 sequence: CASMGDPNTEAFF. CDR3 sequence (DNA): TGTGCCAGCATGGGGGATCCCAACACTGAAGCTTTCTTT.

The chain links TRBV6-6 to TRBJ1-1; D not certain. CDR1 is MNHNY and CDR2 is SVGAGI in the germline V gene (reference sequence). The CDR3 is 15 residues long. Trimming took 2 bases from V and 5 from J, leaving 15 bases between them. CDR3 DNA sequence: TGTGCCAGCAGTTACGGGCCGGCCGGCGGAACTGAAGCTTTCTTT. Its protein product is CASSYGPAGGTEAFF.

This chain joins TRBV6-6 and TRBJ1-1; 7 bases are shared with TRBD1. After removal of 0 bases from V and 4 bases from J, the junction contained 8 bases not matched to a gene. Per germline, CDR1 MNHNY and CDR2 SVGAGI (reference sequence). The CDR3 is made up of 16 amino acids. The CDR3 DNA sequence: TGTGCCAGCAGTTACTCGATAGGTTCAGGGGGCACTGAAGCTTTCTTT. It translates to CASSYSIGSGGTEAFF.

This chain connects TRBV19 to TRBJ2-1, with a possible D match to TRBD2 (6 bases). Trimming stripped 7 bases from V and 0 bases from J, with 7 bases between. The CDR3 contains 13 residues. Germline values: CDR1 LNHDA, CDR2 SQIVND (reference sequence). The CDR3 DNA reads as TGTGCCAGTATCGGGAGCTCCTACAATGAGCAGTTCTTC. Translating it yields CASIGSSYNEQFF. The full variable domain, in which reference TRBV19 and TRBJ2-1 provide the parts outside the CDR3, is DGGITQSPKYLFRKEGQNVTLSCEQNLNHDAMYWYRQDPGQGLRLIYYSQIVNDFQKGDIAEGYSVSREKKESFPLTVTSAQKNPTAFYLCASIGSSYNEQFFGPGTRLTVL.